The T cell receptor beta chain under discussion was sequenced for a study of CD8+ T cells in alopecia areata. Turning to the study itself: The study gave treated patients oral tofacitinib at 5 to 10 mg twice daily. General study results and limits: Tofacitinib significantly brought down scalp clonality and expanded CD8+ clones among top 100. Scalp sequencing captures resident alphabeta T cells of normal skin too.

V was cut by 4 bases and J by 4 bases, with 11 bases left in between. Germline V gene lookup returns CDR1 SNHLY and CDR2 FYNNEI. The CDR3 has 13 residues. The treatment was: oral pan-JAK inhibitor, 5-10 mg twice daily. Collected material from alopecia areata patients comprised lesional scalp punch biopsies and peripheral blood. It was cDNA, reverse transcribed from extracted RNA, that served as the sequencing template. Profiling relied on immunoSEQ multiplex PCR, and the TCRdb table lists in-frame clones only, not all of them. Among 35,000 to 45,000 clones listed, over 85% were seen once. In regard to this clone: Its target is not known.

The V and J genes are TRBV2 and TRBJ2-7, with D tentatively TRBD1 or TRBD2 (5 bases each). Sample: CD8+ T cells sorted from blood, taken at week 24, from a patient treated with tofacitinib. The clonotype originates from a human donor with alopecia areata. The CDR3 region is CASSVGELYEQYF. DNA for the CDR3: TGTGCCAGCAGTGTAGGGGAGCTTTACGAGCAGTACTTC.